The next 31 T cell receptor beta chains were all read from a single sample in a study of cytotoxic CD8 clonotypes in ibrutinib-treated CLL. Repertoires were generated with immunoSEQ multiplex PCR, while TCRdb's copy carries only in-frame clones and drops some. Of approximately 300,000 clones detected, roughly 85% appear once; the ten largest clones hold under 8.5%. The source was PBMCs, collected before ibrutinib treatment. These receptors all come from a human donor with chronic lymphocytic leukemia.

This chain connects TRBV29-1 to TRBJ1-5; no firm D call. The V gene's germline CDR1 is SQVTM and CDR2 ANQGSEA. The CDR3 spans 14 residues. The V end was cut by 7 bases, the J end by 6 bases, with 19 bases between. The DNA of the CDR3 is TGCAGCGCCTCAACCTGGGGAAATACTCAGCCCCAGCATTTT. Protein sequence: CSASTWGNTQPQHF.

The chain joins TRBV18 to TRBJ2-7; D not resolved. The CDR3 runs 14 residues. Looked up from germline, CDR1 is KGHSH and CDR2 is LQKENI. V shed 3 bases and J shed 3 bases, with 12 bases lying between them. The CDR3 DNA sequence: TGTGCCAGCTCACCTGTGGCGACCCTCTACGAGCAGTACTTC. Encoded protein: CASSPVATLYEQYF.

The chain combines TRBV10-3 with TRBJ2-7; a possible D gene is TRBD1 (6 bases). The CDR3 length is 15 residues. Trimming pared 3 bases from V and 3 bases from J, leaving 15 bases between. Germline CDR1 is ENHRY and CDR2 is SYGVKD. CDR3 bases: TGTGCCATCAGTGATGGCTCGCAAGGGGGCTACGAGCAGTACTTC. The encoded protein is CAISDGSQGGYEQYF.

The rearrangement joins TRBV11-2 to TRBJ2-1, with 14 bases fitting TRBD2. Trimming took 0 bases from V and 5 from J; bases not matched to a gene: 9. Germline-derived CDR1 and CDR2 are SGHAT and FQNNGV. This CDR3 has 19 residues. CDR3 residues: CASSLDSGLAGEPNNEQFF. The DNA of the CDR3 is TGTGCCAGCAGCTTAGATTCGGGACTAGCGGGAGAACCTAACAATGAGCAGTTCTTC.

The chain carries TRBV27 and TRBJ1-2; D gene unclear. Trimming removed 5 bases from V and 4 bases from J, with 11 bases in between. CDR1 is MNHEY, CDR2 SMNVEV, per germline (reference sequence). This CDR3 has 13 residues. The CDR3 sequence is CASSPNLIYGYTF. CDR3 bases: TGTGCCAGCAGTCCTAATCTCATCTATGGCTACACCTTC.

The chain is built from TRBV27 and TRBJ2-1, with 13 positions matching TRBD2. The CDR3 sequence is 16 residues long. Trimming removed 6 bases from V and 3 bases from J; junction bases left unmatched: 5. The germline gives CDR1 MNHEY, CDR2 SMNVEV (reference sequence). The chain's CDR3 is CASRFGLAGDYNEQFF. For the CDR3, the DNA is TGTGCCAGCAGATTCGGACTAGCGGGAGACTACAATGAGCAGTTCTTC.

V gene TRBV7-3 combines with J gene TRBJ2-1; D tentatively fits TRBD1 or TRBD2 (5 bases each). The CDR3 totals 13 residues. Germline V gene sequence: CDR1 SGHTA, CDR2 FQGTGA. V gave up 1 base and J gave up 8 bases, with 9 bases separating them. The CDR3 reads CASSLRDVDEQFF. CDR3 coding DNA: TGTGCCAGCAGCTTAAGGGACGTGGATGAGCAGTTCTTC.

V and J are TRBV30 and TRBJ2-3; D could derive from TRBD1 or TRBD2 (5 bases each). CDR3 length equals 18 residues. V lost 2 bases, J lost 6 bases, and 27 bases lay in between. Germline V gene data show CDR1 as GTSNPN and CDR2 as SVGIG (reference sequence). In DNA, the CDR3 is TGTGCCTGGAGTACCGGAGAGGGACGAAAAGCGACCTATGATACGCAGTATTTT. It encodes CAWSTGEGRKATYDTQYF. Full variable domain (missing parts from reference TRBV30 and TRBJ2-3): SQTIHQWPATLVQPVGSPLSLECTVEGTSNPNLYWYRQAAGRGLQLLFYSVGIGQISSEVPQNLSASRPQDRQFILSSKKLLLSDSGFYLCAWSTGEGRKATYDTQYFGPGTRLTVL.

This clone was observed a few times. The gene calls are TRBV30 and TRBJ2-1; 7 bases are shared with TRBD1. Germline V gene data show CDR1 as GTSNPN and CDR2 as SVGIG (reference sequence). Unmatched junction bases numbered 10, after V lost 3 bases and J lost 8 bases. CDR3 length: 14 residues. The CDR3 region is CAWRSGQEWHEQFF. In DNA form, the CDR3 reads TGTGCCTGGAGATCCGGACAGGAGTGGCATGAGCAGTTCTTC.

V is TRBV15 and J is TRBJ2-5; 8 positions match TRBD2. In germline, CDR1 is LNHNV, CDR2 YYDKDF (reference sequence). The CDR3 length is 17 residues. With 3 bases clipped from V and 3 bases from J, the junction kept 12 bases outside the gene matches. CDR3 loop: CATSSSNPGLAEETQYF. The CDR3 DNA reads TGTGCCACCAGCAGCTCAAATCCTGGACTAGCTGAAGAGACCCAGTACTTC.

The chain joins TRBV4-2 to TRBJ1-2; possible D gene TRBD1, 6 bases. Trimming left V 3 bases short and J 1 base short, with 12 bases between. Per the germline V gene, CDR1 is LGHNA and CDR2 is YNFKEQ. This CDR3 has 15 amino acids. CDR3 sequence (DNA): TGTGCCAGCAGCCAGCACAGGGTAGATAACTATGGCTACACCTTC. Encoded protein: CASSQHRVDNYGYTF.

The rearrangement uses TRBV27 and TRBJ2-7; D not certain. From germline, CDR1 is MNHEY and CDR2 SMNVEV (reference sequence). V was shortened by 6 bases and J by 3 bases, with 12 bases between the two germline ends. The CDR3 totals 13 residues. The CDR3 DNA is TGTGCCAGCAGCAGCGCCCAAGACTACGAGCAGTACTTC. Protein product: CASSSAQDYEQYF.

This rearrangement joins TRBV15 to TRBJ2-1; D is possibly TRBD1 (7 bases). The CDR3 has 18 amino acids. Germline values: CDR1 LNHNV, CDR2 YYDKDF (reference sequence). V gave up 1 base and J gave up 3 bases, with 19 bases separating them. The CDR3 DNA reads TGTGCCACCAGCAGAGTACGGGGGCCCGGGACAGTCTACAATGAGCAGTTCTTC. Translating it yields CATSRVRGPGTVYNEQFF.

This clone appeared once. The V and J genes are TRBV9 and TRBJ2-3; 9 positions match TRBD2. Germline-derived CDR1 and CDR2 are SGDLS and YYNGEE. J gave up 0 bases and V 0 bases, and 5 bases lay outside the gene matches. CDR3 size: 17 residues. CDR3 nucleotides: TGTGCCAGCAGCGTAGGGGCGGGAGGGCCGAGCACAGATACGCAGTATTTT. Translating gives CASSVGAGGPSTDTQYF.

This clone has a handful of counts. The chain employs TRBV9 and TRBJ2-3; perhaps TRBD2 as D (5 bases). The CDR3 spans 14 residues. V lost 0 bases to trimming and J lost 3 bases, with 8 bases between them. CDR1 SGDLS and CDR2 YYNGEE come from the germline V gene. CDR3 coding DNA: TGTGCCAGCAGCGTAGTCGAGGGAACAGATACGCAGTATTTT. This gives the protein CASSVVEGTDTQYF.

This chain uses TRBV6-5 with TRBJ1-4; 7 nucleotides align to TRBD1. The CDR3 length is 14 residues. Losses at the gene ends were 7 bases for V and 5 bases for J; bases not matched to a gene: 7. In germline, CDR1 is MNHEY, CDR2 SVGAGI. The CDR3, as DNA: TGTGCCAGCAAAACGAGGGACAGAAATGAAAAACTGTTTTTT. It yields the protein CASKTRDRNEKLFF.

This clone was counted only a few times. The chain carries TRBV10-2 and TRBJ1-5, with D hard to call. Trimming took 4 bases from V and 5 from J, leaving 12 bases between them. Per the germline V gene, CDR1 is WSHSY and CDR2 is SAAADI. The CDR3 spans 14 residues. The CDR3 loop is CASSGASRDQPQHF. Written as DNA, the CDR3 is TGCGCCAGCAGTGGGGCCTCACGGGATCAGCCCCAGCATTTT.

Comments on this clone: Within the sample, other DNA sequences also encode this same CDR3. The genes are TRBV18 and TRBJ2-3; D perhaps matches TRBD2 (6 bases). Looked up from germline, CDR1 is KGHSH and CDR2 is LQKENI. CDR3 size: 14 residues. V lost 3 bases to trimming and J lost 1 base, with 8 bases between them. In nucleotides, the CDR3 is TGTGCCAGCTCACCGGGGGGTGGCACAGATACGCAGTATTTT. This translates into CASSPGGGTDTQYF.

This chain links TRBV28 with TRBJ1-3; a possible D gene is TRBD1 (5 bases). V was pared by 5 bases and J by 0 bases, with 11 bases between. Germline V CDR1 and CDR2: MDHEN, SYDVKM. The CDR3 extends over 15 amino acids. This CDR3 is CASSDGANSGNTIYF. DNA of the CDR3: TGTGCCAGCAGTGACGGGGCAAACTCTGGAAACACCATATATTTT.

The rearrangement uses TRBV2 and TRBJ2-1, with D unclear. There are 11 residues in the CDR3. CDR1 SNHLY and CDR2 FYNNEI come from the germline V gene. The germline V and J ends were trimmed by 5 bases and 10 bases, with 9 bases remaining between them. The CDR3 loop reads CASSLEREQFF. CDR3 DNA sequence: TGTGCCAGCAGTTTAGAACGAGAGCAGTTCTTC.

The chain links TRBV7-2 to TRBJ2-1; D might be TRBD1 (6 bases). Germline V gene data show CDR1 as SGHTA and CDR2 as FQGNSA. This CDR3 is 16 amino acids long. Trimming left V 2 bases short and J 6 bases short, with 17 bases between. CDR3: CASSLIPGALRNEQFF. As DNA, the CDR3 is TGTGCCAGCAGCTTAATCCCAGGGGCGCTTCGCAATGAGCAGTTCTTC.

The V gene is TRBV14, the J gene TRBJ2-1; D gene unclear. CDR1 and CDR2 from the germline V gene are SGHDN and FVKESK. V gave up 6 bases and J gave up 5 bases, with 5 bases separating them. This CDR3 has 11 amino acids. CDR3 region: CASSRDNEQFF. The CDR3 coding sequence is TGTGCCAGCAGTCGGGACAATGAGCAGTTCTTC.

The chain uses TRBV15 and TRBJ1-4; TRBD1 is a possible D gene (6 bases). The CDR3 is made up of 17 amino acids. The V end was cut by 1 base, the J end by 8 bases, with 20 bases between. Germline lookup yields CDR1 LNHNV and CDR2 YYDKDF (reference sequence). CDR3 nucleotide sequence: TGTGCCACCAGCAGAGGGACAGCCGATAATGAAGTAGAAAAACTGTTTTTT. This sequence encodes CATSRGTADNEVEKLFF. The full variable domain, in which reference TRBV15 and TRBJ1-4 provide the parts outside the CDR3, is DAMVIQNPRYQVTQFGKPVTLSCSQTLNHNVMYWYQQKSSQAPKLLFHYYDKDFNNEADTPDNFQSRRPNTSFCFLDIRSPGLGDTAMYLCATSRGTADNEVEKLFFGSGTQLSVL.

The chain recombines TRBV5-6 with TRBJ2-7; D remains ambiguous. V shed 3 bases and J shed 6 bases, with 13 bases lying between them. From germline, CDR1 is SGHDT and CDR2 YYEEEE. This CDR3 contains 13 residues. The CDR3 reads CASSSGVAGEQYF. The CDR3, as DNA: TGTGCCAGCAGCTCCGGTGTGGCAGGCGAGCAGTACTTC.

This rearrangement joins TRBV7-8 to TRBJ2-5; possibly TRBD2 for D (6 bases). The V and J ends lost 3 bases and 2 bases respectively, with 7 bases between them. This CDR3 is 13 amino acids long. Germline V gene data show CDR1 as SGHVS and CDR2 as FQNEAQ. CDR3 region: CASSFAGQETQYF. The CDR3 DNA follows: TGTGCCAGCAGCTTTGCGGGACAAGAGACCCAGTACTTC.

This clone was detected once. CDR3 in amino acids: CASSGGAYLNTEAFF. CDR3 nucleotide sequence: TGTGCCAGCAGCGGAGGGGCATATCTGAACACTGAAGCTTTCTTT. The rearrangement joins TRBV7-9 to TRBJ1-1; D is possibly TRBD1 (5 bases). Germline lookup yields CDR1 SEHNR and CDR2 FQNEAQ (reference sequence). The germline V and J ends were trimmed by 5 bases and 0 bases, with 13 bases remaining between them. The CDR3 contains 15 residues.

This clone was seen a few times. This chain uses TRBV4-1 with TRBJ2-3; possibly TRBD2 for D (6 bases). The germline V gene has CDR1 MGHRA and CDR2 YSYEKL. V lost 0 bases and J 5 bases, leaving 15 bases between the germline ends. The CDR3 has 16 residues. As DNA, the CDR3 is TGCGCCAGCAGCCAAGATGGAGACGGGAGTGTAGATACGCAGTATTTT. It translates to CASSQDGDGSVDTQYF.

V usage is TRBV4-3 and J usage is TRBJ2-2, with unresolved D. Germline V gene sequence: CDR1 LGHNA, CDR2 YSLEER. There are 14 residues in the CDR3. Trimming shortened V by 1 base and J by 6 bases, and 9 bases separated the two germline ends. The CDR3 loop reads CASSQGRIAGELFF. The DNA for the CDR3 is TGCGCCAGCAGCCAAGGTCGAATCGCCGGGGAGCTGTTTTTT.

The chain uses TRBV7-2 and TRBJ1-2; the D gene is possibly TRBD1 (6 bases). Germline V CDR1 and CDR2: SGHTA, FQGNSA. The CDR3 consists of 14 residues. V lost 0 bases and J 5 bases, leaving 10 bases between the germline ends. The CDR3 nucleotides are TGTGCCAGCAGCTTAGCCAGGGGTGATTATGGCTACACCTTC. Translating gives CASSLARGDYGYTF.

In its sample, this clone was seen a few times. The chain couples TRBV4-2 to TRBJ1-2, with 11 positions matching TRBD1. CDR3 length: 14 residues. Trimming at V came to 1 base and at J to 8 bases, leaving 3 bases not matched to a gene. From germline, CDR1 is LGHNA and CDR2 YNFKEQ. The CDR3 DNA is TGTGCCAGCAGCCAAGCCGGGACAGGGGGAGGCTACACCTTC. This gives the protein CASSQAGTGGGYTF.

The CDR3 sequence is CASSLVSSQETQYF. The DNA for the CDR3 is TGCGCCAGCAGCTTGGTGTCTAGCCAAGAGACCCAGTACTTC. The V call is TRBV5-1, the J call TRBJ2-5; no definite D call. V lost 0 bases, J lost 1 base, and 7 bases lay in between. CDR1 is SGHRS and CDR2 is YFSETQ in the germline V gene. The CDR3 contains 14 residues.